This entry lists 26 T cell receptor beta chains sequenced from one sample in a study of cytomegalovirus exposure and HLA in healthy donors. In the PCR, 60 Vbeta and 13 Jbeta primers were used. Repertoires were generated with immunoSEQ multiplex PCR, while TCRdb's copy carries only in-frame clones and drops some. The top ten hold 3.8% of the sample, which has under 250,000 clones, roughly 80% seen once. Sequenced sample: PBMCs. Receptors were obtained from a male donor in good health and CMV-seronegative.

V is TRBV30 and J is TRBJ1-2; D perhaps matches TRBD1 (5 bases). This CDR3 is built from 13 residues. V gave up 4 bases and J gave up 0 bases, with 9 bases separating them. Germline loops: CDR1 GTSNPN, CDR2 SVGIG (reference sequence). The CDR3 spells CAWTREANYGYTF. The CDR3 region has the DNA TGTGCCTGGACCAGGGAAGCTAACTATGGCTACACCTTC. Drawing the rest from reference TRBV30 and TRBJ1-2, the complete variable domain is SQTIHQWPATLVQPVGSPLSLECTVEGTSNPNLYWYRQAAGRGLQLLFYSVGIGQISSEVPQNLSASRPQDRQFILSSKKLLLSDSGFYLCAWTREANYGYTFGSGTRLTVV.

The chain couples TRBV29-1 to TRBJ1-1, with D perhaps matching TRBD1 (6 bases). Germline V lookup: CDR1 SQVTM, CDR2 ANQGSEA. The CDR3 contains 12 residues. V was cut by 4 bases and J by 7 bases, with 13 bases left in between. The CDR3 here is CSVGRGFDEAFF. CDR3 nucleotides: TGCAGCGTTGGAAGGGGGTTTGATGAAGCTTTCTTT.

This chain connects TRBV9 to TRBJ2-7; D perhaps matches TRBD2 (7 bases). This CDR3 has 14 amino acids. Trimming took 0 bases from V and 3 from J, leaving 10 bases between them. The germline V gene encodes CDR1 SGDLS and CDR2 YYNGEE. Written as DNA, the CDR3 is TGTGCCAGCAGCGTAGAGGGGGGGGGCTACGAGCAGTACTTC. As protein: CASSVEGGGYEQYF.

This chain joins TRBV5-1 and TRBJ1-1, with TRBD1 identical over 7 bases. Germline CDR1 reads SGHRS; CDR2 reads YFSETQ. Trimming cost V 4 bases and J 1 base; bases outside gene matches: 7. This CDR3 has 15 residues. The CDR3 region has the DNA TGCGCCAGCAGCCGGTCCGGGACAGCGAACACTGAAGCTTTCTTT. Protein: CASSRSGTANTEAFF. The variable domain in full, with the rest retrieved from reference TRBV5-1 and TRBJ1-1, is KAGVTQTPRYLIKTRGQQVTLSCSPISGHRSVSWYQQTPGQGLQFLFEYFSETQRNKGNFPGRFSGRQFSNSRSEMNVSTLELGDSALYLCASSRSGTANTEAFFGQGTRLTVV.

The chain has TRBV28 and TRBJ2-7; D is ambiguous. Trimming stripped 3 bases from V and 7 bases from J, with 13 bases between. This CDR3 contains 13 residues. Per germline, CDR1 MDHEN and CDR2 SYDVKM. The CDR3 sequence is CASSFHVPREQYF. The DNA of the CDR3 is TGTGCCAGCAGTTTCCACGTACCTAGGGAGCAGTACTTC.

The chain recombines TRBV5-5 with TRBJ2-1; D is unclear. V lost 1 base to trimming and J lost 0 bases, with 11 bases between them. Germline V gives CDR1 SGHKS, CDR2 YYEKEE (reference sequence). The CDR3 length is 16 residues. In DNA, the CDR3 is TGTGCCAGCAGCTTGATCGTGTTGAGCTCCTACAATGAGCAGTTCTTC. Amino acid sequence: CASSLIVLSSYNEQFF.

This chain uses TRBV11-3 with TRBJ2-1; TRBD2 matches 9 bases. Germline V gene sequence: CDR1 SGHNT, CDR2 YENEEA. V was pared by 5 bases and J by 0 bases, with 8 bases of the junction left unmatched. CDR3 size: 17 residues. DNA for the CDR3: TGTGCCAGCAGCCGACTAGCGGCCTTAAGCTCCTACAATGAGCAGTTCTTC. Translation gives CASSRLAALSSYNEQFF.

The CDR3 DNA reads as TGCGCCGGGGCCGGATCTGGCTACACCTTC. It encodes CAGAGSGYTF. The chain uses TRBV10-1 and TRBJ1-2; possible D gene TRBD1, 5 bases. This CDR3 region has 10 residues. V was pared by 11 bases and J by 7 bases, with 11 bases between. Germline V gene data show CDR1 as WNHNN and CDR2 as SYGVQD (reference sequence).

This clone was seen a handful of times. The chain links TRBV27 to TRBJ2-7; 9 positions match TRBD2. In germline, CDR1 is MNHEY, CDR2 SMNVEV (reference sequence). The CDR3 has 14 residues. V was clipped by 2 bases and J by 3 bases; unmatched bases: 2. CDR3 nucleotides: TGTGCCAGCAGTTTAAGCGGGAGGATCTACGAGCAGTACTTC. Protein sequence: CASSLSGRIYEQYF.

The chain is built from TRBV5-6 and TRBJ2-1; TRBD2 matches 9 bases. Germline V gene lookup returns CDR1 SGHDT and CDR2 YYEEEE. The V and J ends lost 3 bases and 14 bases, in that order; junction bases with no gene match: 12. The CDR3 loop spans 14 amino acids. The CDR3 here is CASSSGTSPLREFF. The CDR3 DNA follows: TGTGCCAGCAGCTCCGGGACTAGCCCATTGAGGGAGTTCTTC.

This rearrangement joins TRBV29-1 to TRBJ1-1; D is ambiguous. Trimming removed 6 bases at V and 4 bases at J, with 9 bases between. The length of the CDR3 is 11 residues. CDR1 SQVTM and CDR2 ANQGSEA come from the germline V gene. CDR3 amino acids: CSVSGVTEAFF. CDR3 coding DNA: TGCAGCGTCTCGGGTGTCACTGAAGCTTTCTTT.

The gene calls are TRBV4-2 and TRBJ2-7; TRBD1 matches at 12 bases. CDR1 and CDR2 (germline): LGHNA, YNFKEQ. CDR3 length equals 14 residues. With 7 bases clipped from V and 8 bases from J, the junction kept 9 bases outside the gene matches. In nucleotides, the CDR3 is TGTGCCAGCAACCCGGGACAGGGGGCCAGTCAGCAGTACTTC. Encoded protein: CASNPGQGASQQYF.

The genes are TRBV15 and TRBJ2-1; 8 bases align to TRBD1. The V segment lost 7 bases and the J segment 1 base; nucleotides outside the gene matches: 3. This CDR3 comprises 14 residues. Germline V gene data show CDR1 as LNHNV and CDR2 as YYDKDF (reference sequence). The CDR3 DNA is TGTGCCACCACCGGACAGGGATCCTACAATGAGCAGTTCTTC. Amino acid sequence: CATTGQGSYNEQFF.

The chain uses TRBV19 and TRBJ2-3, with 10 bases aligning to TRBD2. Losses at the gene ends were 1 base for V and 1 base for J; bases not matched to a gene: 2. The CDR3 covers 16 residues. Germline values: CDR1 LNHDA, CDR2 SQIVND (reference sequence). The CDR3 DNA follows: TGTGCCAGTAGTATAGGGACTAGCGGTGGCACAGATACGCAGTATTTT. It yields the protein CASSIGTSGGTDTQYF.

The CDR3 region is CASSPLDPGELFF. CDR3 DNA sequence: TGTGCCAGCTCACCGCTAGACCCCGGGGAGCTGTTTTTT. The gene calls are TRBV18 and TRBJ2-2; D is unresolved. Germline lookup yields CDR1 KGHSH and CDR2 LQKENI. Trimming left V 3 bases short and J 6 bases short, with 8 bases between. The CDR3 totals 13 residues.

The rearrangement uses TRBV4-1 and TRBJ2-5, with 10 bases matching TRBD1. V dropped 1 base and J dropped 6; count of bases not matched to a gene: 17. Germline CDR1 reads MGHRA; CDR2 reads YSYEKL. The CDR3 sequence is 19 residues long. CDR3: CASSQAPLPDRGLKKTQYF. CDR3 DNA sequence: TGCGCCAGCAGCCAAGCGCCTCTCCCCGACAGGGGGCTGAAAAAGACCCAGTACTTC.

This clone was seen once. The J gene is TRBJ2-7, the V gene TRBV27, with a possible D match to TRBD1 (6 bases). V was trimmed by 6 bases and J by 6 bases, leaving 24 bases between them. There are 16 residues in the CDR3. Germline V gene data show CDR1 as MNHEY and CDR2 as SMNVEV (reference sequence). The CDR3 spells CASSPRGIGSGSEQYF. DNA for the CDR3: TGTGCCAGCAGCCCAAGGGGGATAGGGAGTGGGAGCGAGCAGTACTTC.

The chain recombines TRBV7-9 with TRBJ2-5, with 7 positions matching TRBD1. Germline V CDR1 and CDR2: SEHNR, FQNEAQ (reference sequence). V dropped 4 bases and J dropped 1; count of bases not matched to a gene: 6. The CDR3 loop spans 15 amino acids. The CDR3 nucleotides are TGTGCCAGCAGCTGGGCGAGACAGGGCCAAGAGACCCAGTACTTC. Its protein product is CASSWARQGQETQYF.

This clone was observed a handful of times. The rearrangement joins TRBV9 to TRBJ2-7; 9 bases agree with TRBD1. The CDR3 extends over 15 amino acids. The junction had 3 bases not matched to a gene; V was cut back by 0 bases and J by 2 bases. Germline V gives CDR1 SGDLS, CDR2 YYNGEE. The CDR3 DNA is TGTGCCAGCAGCGTAGGGACAGGGGCCACCTACGAGCAGTACTTC. Translated, it gives CASSVGTGATYEQYF.

The CDR3 reads CASRAGVSSYEQYF. The CDR3 coding sequence is TGTGCCAGCCGGGCAGGGGTGAGCTCCTACGAGCAGTACTTC. The chain links TRBV6-5 to TRBJ2-7; a weak D match, TRBD1 (6 bases). The CDR3 consists of 14 residues. The V end was cut by 8 bases, the J end by 0 bases, with 14 bases between. In germline, CDR1 is MNHEY, CDR2 SVGAGI.

This chain connects TRBV5-4 to TRBJ2-1; no clear D. CDR3 length: 14 amino acids. Trimming left V 4 bases short and J 8 bases short, with 16 bases between. Germline V lookup: CDR1 SGHNT, CDR2 YYREEE (reference sequence). The CDR3 DNA is TGTGCCAGCAGCGCCGCAGACACTCAACATGAGCAGTTCTTC. This encodes CASSAADTQHEQFF.

This chain joins TRBV11-2 and TRBJ2-1; D perhaps matches TRBD2 (6 bases). Germline CDR1 and CDR2: SGHAT and FQNNGV. The CDR3 extends over 20 amino acids. Trimming shortened V by 0 bases and J by 3 bases, and 24 bases separated the two germline ends. CDR3 nucleotide sequence: TGTGCCAGCAGCTTAGAGAGTCAGGGACTCCTCAATTCGGACTACAATGAGCAGTTCTTC. Residues: CASSLESQGLLNSDYNEQFF.

The J gene is TRBJ2-7, the V gene TRBV5-1; a weak D match, TRBD1 (6 bases). The CDR3 extends over 13 amino acids. CDR1 is SGHRS, CDR2 YFSETQ, per germline. V lost 4 bases and J 1 base, leaving 9 bases between the germline ends. Written as DNA, the CDR3 is TGCGCCAGCAGCCCGGGACAATCCTACGAGCAGTACTTC. This encodes CASSPGQSYEQYF.

V gene TRBV5-4 combines with J gene TRBJ2-7; D unclear. Germline V CDR1 and CDR2: SGHNT, YYREEE (reference sequence). The CDR3 loop spans 15 amino acids. Trimming took off 1 base at V and 4 bases at J, with 15 bases between the two ends. The CDR3 DNA sequence: TGTGCCAGCAGCTTGTTCCCCCTTATTAATTACGAGCAGTACTTC. This codes for CASSLFPLINYEQYF.

This chain connects TRBV5-1 to TRBJ2-1; unclear D gene. CDR1 SGHRS and CDR2 YFSETQ come from the germline V gene. The CDR3 consists of 12 residues. V was shortened by 3 bases and J by 8 bases, with 9 bases between the two germline ends. The CDR3 protein is CASSSLADEQFF. The CDR3 nucleotides read TGCGCCAGCAGCTCCCTGGCGGATGAGCAGTTCTTC.

The chain is built from TRBV29-1 and TRBJ2-5, with TRBD2 as a possible D gene (5 bases). Trimming cost V 6 bases and J 5 bases, with 19 bases left between them. The CDR3 is 14 amino acids. CDR1 is SQVTM, CDR2 ANQGSEA, per germline. CDR3: CSVGRRAGRETQYF. In DNA, the CDR3 is TGCAGCGTGGGAAGGCGGGCAGGAAGGGAGACCCAGTACTTC.